These 24 T cell receptor beta chains came from one sample sequenced in a study of blood T cell repertoires in COVID-19. The table came from immunoSEQ multiplex PCR; TCRdb's copy has only in-frame clones and leaves some out. Of over 200,000 clones listed, 86% are singletons. The sample was PBMCs or T cells enriched from blood (not recorded which). The receptor source for this set is a woman in her 30s who had been exposed to COVID-19.

The V call is TRBV13, the J call TRBJ1-6, with D maybe TRBD1 (6 bases). The germline V and J ends were trimmed by 1 base and 7 bases, with 11 bases remaining between them. The length of the CDR3 is 15 residues. Germline loops: CDR1 PRHDT, CDR2 FYEKMQ (reference sequence). The CDR3 sequence is CASSLVRDTNSPLHF. DNA of the CDR3: TGTGCCAGCAGCTTAGTCCGGGACACGAATTCACCCCTCCACTTT.

The rearrangement joins TRBV2 to TRBJ2-7; D gene uncertain. Between the trimmed V and J ends, which lost 2 bases and 7 bases, there was a span of 12 bases. This CDR3 is 13 amino acids long. CDR1 SNHLY and CDR2 FYNNEI come from the germline V gene. The CDR3 loop is CASSEILGGEQYF. CDR3 sequence (DNA): TGTGCCAGCAGTGAAATCCTAGGTGGGGAGCAGTACTTC.

The sample holds one count of this clone. The chain recombines TRBV18 with TRBJ2-7; 9 bases agree with TRBD1. Germline CDR1 KGHSH, CDR2 LQKENI. V was pared by 6 bases and J by 0 bases, with 3 bases of the junction left unmatched. This CDR3 is 14 amino acids long. The CDR3 coding sequence is TGTGCCAGCTCCCGGGACAGGGACTCCTACGAGCAGTACTTC. Translation gives CASSRDRDSYEQYF. The full variable domain, its missing parts supplied by reference TRBV18 and TRBJ2-7, is NAGVMQNPRHLVRRRGQEARLRCSPMKGHSHVYWYRQLPEEGLKFMVYLQKENIIDESGMPKERFSAEFPKEGPSILRIQQVVRGDSAAYFCASSRDRDSYEQYFGPGTRLTVT.

The chain carries TRBV7-7 and TRBJ2-5, with 11 bases matching TRBD2. Germline V gives CDR1 SSHAT, CDR2 FNYEAQ (reference sequence). The CDR3 contains 19 residues. V shed 5 bases, J shed 2 bases, and the junction held 16 bases outside the gene matches. The CDR3 loop reads CASSPRASASGGLQETQYF. The CDR3 region has the DNA TGTGCCAGCAGCCCCCGGGCTTCTGCTAGCGGGGGGCTACAAGAGACCCAGTACTTC. The complete variable domain, with remaining parts taken from reference TRBV7-7 and TRBJ2-5, reads GAGVSQSPRYKVTKRGQDVTLRCDPISSHATLYWYQQALGQGPEFLTYFNYEAQPDKSGLPSDRFSAERPEGSISTLTIQRTEQRDSAMYRCASSPRASASGGLQETQYFGPGTRLLVL.

The chain links TRBV3-1 (or the pseudogene TRBV3-2) to TRBJ1-3; D unresolved. Trimming pared 4 bases from V and 8 bases from J, leaving 15 bases between. CDR3 length: 14 residues. Per germline, CDR1 LGHDT and CDR2 YNNKEL (reference sequence). CDR3 amino acids: CASSRSPTRDTIYF. CDR3 DNA sequence: TGTGCCAGCAGCCGGAGCCCTACACGAGACACCATATATTTT.

The J gene is TRBJ1-1, the V gene TRBV5-5, with D unresolved. Trimming shortened V by 4 bases and J by 4 bases, and 14 bases separated the two germline ends. From germline, CDR1 is SGHKS and CDR2 YYEKEE (reference sequence). The CDR3 is 14 amino acids. The DNA of the CDR3 is TGTGCCAGCAGCCTAGAGGTGTTTGGCACTGAAGCTTTCTTT. Its protein is CASSLEVFGTEAFF.

A note on this clone: Other nucleotide sequences in the sample specify the same CDR3. The chain has TRBV18 and TRBJ1-1; D is unclear. Trimming pared 2 bases from V and 1 base from J, leaving 5 bases between. Germline CDR1 KGHSH, CDR2 LQKENI. The CDR3 extends over 13 amino acids. The CDR3 sequence is CASSPTENTEAFF. The DNA of the CDR3 is TGTGCCAGCTCACCAACAGAGAACACTGAAGCTTTCTTT.

This clone was detected a few times. The genes are TRBV5-1 and TRBJ2-3; D ambiguous. The CDR3 sequence is 13 residues long. Germline CDR1 and CDR2: SGHRS and YFSETQ. V was clipped by 4 bases and J by 3 bases, with 9 bases between them. CDR3 coding DNA: TGCGCCAGCAGCGAGGTGTTAACAGATACGCAGTATTTT. Protein sequence: CASSEVLTDTQYF.

The rearrangement links TRBV11-3 to TRBJ1-2, with D possibly TRBD1 on 6 matching bases. The CDR3 has 14 amino acids. The ends were cut back, 5 bases at V and 5 bases at J, with 15 bases in the middle. Germline assignment: CDR1 SGHNT and CDR2 YENEEA. The DNA for the CDR3 is TGTGCCAGCAGCCCGACAGGTGGGGATTATGGCTACACCTTC. This encodes CASSPTGGDYGYTF.

This chain connects TRBV3-1 (or the pseudogene TRBV3-2) to TRBJ2-1; 8 bases are shared with TRBD1. This CDR3 contains 19 residues. Germline CDR1 LGHDT, CDR2 YNNKEL (reference sequence). V was clipped by 4 bases and J by 4 bases; unmatched bases: 18. In nucleotides, the CDR3 is TGTGCCAGCAGCCGGGGGTTCTTCAAGACAGGGGTAGGGTACAATGAGCAGTTCTTC. Its protein product is CASSRGFFKTGVGYNEQFF.

This clone showed up many times. This chain joins TRBV6-5 and TRBJ2-2, with D possibly TRBD1 on 6 matching bases. The CDR3 totals 14 residues. CDR1 is MNHEY and CDR2 is SVGAGI in the germline V gene. Deletions cut 8 bases from V and 0 bases from J, with 10 bases between. As DNA, the CDR3 is TGTGCCAGCCAACAGGGACCGAACACCGGGGAGCTGTTTTTT. The encoded protein is CASQQGPNTGELFF.

CDR3 in DNA: TGTGCTAGTGCCCCTGGATGGAGGGGGAGGGGCACAGATACGCAGTATTTT. The encoded protein is CASAPGWRGRGTDTQYF. V gene TRBV12-5 combines with J gene TRBJ2-3; a weak D match, TRBD2 (7 bases). Deletions cut 7 bases from V and 1 base from J, with 21 bases between. CDR1 LGHNT and CDR2 FRNRAP come from the germline V gene. CDR3 length: 17 residues.

The V gene is TRBV19, the J gene TRBJ1-6; no clear D. The CDR3 has 13 residues. Germline lookup yields CDR1 LNHDA and CDR2 SQIVND (reference sequence). The germline V and J ends were trimmed by 3 bases and 8 bases, with 8 bases remaining between them. The CDR3 loop is CASSISEDSPLHF. CDR3 DNA sequence: TGTGCCAGTAGTATTTCTGAGGATTCACCCCTCCACTTT.

J is TRBJ2-7 and V is TRBV19, with 11 nucleotides matching TRBD1. CDR3 length: 15 amino acids. With V trimmed by 5 bases and J by 1 base, 4 bases remained unmatched. Germline V lookup: CDR1 LNHDA, CDR2 SQIVND (reference sequence). The CDR3 DNA reads as TGTGCCAGTAGTTTTGGGACAGGGGGTTCCTACGAGCAGTACTTC. Protein product: CASSFGTGGSYEQYF. The variable domain in full, completed from reference TRBV19 and TRBJ2-7, reads DGGITQSPKYLFRKEGQNVTLSCEQNLNHDAMYWYRQDPGQGLRLIYYSQIVNDFQKGDIAEGYSVSREKKESFPLTVTSAQKNPTAFYLCASSFGTGGSYEQYFGPGTRLTVT.

The J gene is TRBJ2-1, the V gene TRBV27; 12 bases agree with TRBD2. Germline V gene lookup returns CDR1 MNHEY and CDR2 SMNVEV (reference sequence). The CDR3 consists of 14 residues. V lost 6 bases, J lost 8 bases, and 5 bases stayed unmatched. This CDR3 reads CASSLAGGTYEQFF. The CDR3 DNA follows: TGTGCCAGCAGCCTAGCGGGGGGGACATATGAGCAGTTCTTC.

The gene calls are TRBV2 and TRBJ1-3, with 9 bases lining up with TRBD1. Germline values: CDR1 SNHLY, CDR2 FYNNEI. V gave up 6 bases and J gave up 7 bases; unmatched junction bases: 4. This CDR3 comprises 13 residues. The CDR3 region is CASSFDRGNTIYF. The CDR3 DNA is TGTGCCAGCAGCTTTGACAGGGGGAACACCATATATTTT. The variable domain in full, completed from reference TRBV2 and TRBJ1-3, reads EPEVTQTPSHQVTQMGQEVILRCVPISNHLYFYWYRQILGQKVEFLVSFYNNEISEKSEIFDDQFSVERPDGSNFTLKIRSTKLEDSAMYFCASSFDRGNTIYFGEGSWLTVV.

This sequence joins TRBV19 and TRBJ1-6; TRBD1 matches 8 bases. Trimming removed 6 bases from V and 1 base from J; junction bases left unmatched: 5. The CDR3 sequence is 16 residues long. Looked up from germline, CDR1 is LNHDA and CDR2 is SQIVND (reference sequence). In DNA form, the CDR3 reads TGTGCCAGTAGCGCCAGGGGGCTGTCCTATAATTCACCCCTCCACTTT. Its protein product is CASSARGLSYNSPLHF.

The chain uses TRBV2 and TRBJ2-3; perhaps TRBD1 as D (7 bases). V lost 6 bases and J 10 bases, leaving 8 bases between the germline ends. Germline V gene sequence: CDR1 SNHLY, CDR2 FYNNEI. The CDR3 spans 10 residues. DNA for the CDR3: TGTGCCAGCAGCAGGGGGGCGCAGTATTTT. Protein sequence: CASSRGAQYF. Together with reference TRBV2 and TRBJ2-3, the CDR3 gives the full variable domain: EPEVTQTPSHQVTQMGQEVILRCVPISNHLYFYWYRQILGQKVEFLVSFYNNEISEKSEIFDDQFSVERPDGSNFTLKIRSTKLEDSAMYFCASSRGAQYFGPGTRLTVL.

The chain recombines TRBV6-1 with TRBJ1-1; the D is unclear. CDR3 size: 15 residues. Germline-derived CDR1 and CDR2 are MNHNS and SASEGT. V lost 1 base and J lost 0, with 9 bases in between. CDR3 region: CASSEGANMNTEAFF. The CDR3 DNA is TGTGCCAGCAGTGAAGGAGCGAACATGAACACTGAAGCTTTCTTT.

V gene TRBV5-6 combines with J gene TRBJ1-1; the match to TRBD1 covers 8 bases. CDR1 and CDR2 from the germline V gene are SGHDT and YYEEEE. J lost 6 bases, V lost 4 bases, and 14 bases had no gene match. The CDR3 is made up of 16 amino acids. Written as DNA, the CDR3 is TGTGCCAGCAGCCCAATGGGTGGACAGGGCGGACCTGAAGCTTTCTTT. Encoded protein: CASSPMGGQGGPEAFF.

A few counts support this clone. The gene calls are TRBV5-1 and TRBJ2-1, with 14 bases lining up with TRBD2. The CDR3 is 14 amino acids. Germline assignment: CDR1 SGHRS and CDR2 YFSETQ. Trimming cost V 4 bases and J 12 bases; bases outside gene matches: 6. The chain's CDR3 is CASSLGTSGGVQFF. The CDR3 nucleotides read TGCGCCAGCAGCCTAGGGACTAGCGGGGGTGTGCAGTTCTTC. The full variable domain, with the rest looked up from reference TRBV5-1 and TRBJ2-1, is KAGVTQTPRYLIKTRGQQVTLSCSPISGHRSVSWYQQTPGQGLQFLFEYFSETQRNKGNFPGRFSGRQFSNSRSEMNVSTLELGDSALYLCASSLGTSGGVQFFGPGTRLTVL.

The chain couples TRBV11-3 to TRBJ2-2; 11 bases are shared with TRBD1. Germline V lookup: CDR1 SGHNT, CDR2 YENEEA. The CDR3 extends over 16 amino acids. The J segment lost 3 bases and the V segment lost 0 bases, leaving 0 bases of the junction unmatched. CDR3 sequence: CASSLEDRGHTGELFF. CDR3 bases: TGTGCCAGCAGCTTAGAGGACAGGGGGCACACCGGGGAGCTGTTTTTT.

CDR3 nucleotide sequence: TGTGCCAGCAGCAGAGAGGTCCGTGGTGGCTACACCTTC. Its protein is CASSREVRGGYTF. This chain links TRBV21-1 with TRBJ1-2. TRBV21-1 has pseudogene status. The CDR3 has 13 amino acids.

This clone appeared a few times. The rearrangement links TRBV10-3 to TRBJ1-5; 8 nucleotides align to TRBD1. Germline trimming cut 3 bases from V and 7 bases from J; bases unmatched to any gene: 14. CDR3 length: 17 residues. Germline V gene sequence: CDR1 ENHRY, CDR2 SYGVKD. CDR3 region: CAISDSLRTGRGQPQHF. CDR3 DNA: TGTGCCATCAGTGACTCACTCCGGACAGGGAGAGGACAGCCCCAGCATTTT.